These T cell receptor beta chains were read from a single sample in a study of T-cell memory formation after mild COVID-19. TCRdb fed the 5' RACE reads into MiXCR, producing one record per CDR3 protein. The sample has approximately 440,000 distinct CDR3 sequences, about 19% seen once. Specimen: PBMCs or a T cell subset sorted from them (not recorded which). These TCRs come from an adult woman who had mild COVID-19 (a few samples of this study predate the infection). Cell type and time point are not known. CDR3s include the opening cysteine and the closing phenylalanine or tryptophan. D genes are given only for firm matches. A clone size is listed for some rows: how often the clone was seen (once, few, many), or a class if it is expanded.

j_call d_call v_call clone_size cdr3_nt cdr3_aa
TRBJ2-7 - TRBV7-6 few TGTGCCAGCAGCGATTTAGCCCACGAGCAGTACTTC CASSDLAHEQYF
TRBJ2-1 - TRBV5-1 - TGCGCCAGCAGCTTAGGAGCGGCCTCATACAATGAGCAGTTCTTC CASSLGAASYNEQFF
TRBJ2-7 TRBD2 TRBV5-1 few TGCGCCAGCAGGAGGACGACTAGCCGGCACTACGAGCAGTACTTC CASRRTTSRHYEQYF
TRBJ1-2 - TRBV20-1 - TGCAGTGTGTACAGGATCTATGGCTACACCTTC CSVYRIYGYTF
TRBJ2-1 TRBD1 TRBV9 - TGTGCCAGCAGCGTAGCGGGACAGTCCTACAATGAGCAGTTCTTC CASSVAGQSYNEQFF
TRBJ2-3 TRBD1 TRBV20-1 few TGCAGTGCTAGAAAGGGGGCCGGCACAGATACGCAGTATTTT CSARKGAGTDTQYF
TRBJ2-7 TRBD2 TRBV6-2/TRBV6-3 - TGTGCCAGCACCCCCTGGACTAGCGGGAACTACGAGCAGTACTTC CASTPWTSGNYEQYF
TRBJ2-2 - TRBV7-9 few TGTGCCAGCAGCCTAGACGGGCTGCGCACCGGGGAGCTGTTTTTT CASSLDGLRTGELFF
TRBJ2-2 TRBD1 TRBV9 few TGTGCCAGCAGCGTAGTCGGGACAGGGGCAATCGGGGAGCTGTTTTTT CASSVVGTGAIGELFF
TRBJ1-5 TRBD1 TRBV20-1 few TGCAGTGCTGGACAGGGCTGGTTGGATCAGCCCCAGCATTTT CSAGQGWLDQPQHF
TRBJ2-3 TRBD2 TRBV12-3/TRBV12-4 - TGTGCCAGCAGCCACGCTAGCGGGGGCCGGGATACGCAGTATTTT CASSHASGGRDTQYF